The 13 T cell receptor beta chains below all came from one sample that was sequenced in a study of low-dose radiotherapy and immunotherapy resistance in tumors. Time point: after trial treatment. This sample's treatment: LDRT plus nivolumab, ipilimumab, low-dose cyclophosphamide and aspirin (RACIN trial). With a constant-region primer and a V-primer adapter, TCRs were subjected to 20 PCR cycles of amplification. TCRdb analysed the reads with MiXCR anew, one entry per CDR3 protein. The table has over 50,000 distinct CDR3 sequences, roughly a third seen once. Sequencing was performed on PBMCs, taken after low-dose radiotherapy plus immunotherapy. Receptors were obtained from a male donor with rectosigmoid adenocarcinoma.

Concerning this clonotype itself: A far larger clone is off by one base, so a read error is likely. This chain joins TRBV28 and TRBJ1-6; tentatively, D is TRBD1 (6 bases). The germline V gene has CDR1 MDHEN and CDR2 SYDVKM. The CDR3 sequence is 16 residues long. V lost 6 bases to trimming and J lost 9 bases, with 21 bases between them. CDR3 in DNA: TGTGCCAGCAGCCAAAGGGGGGGCGGGGAGATTTCACCCCTCCACTTT. Translating gives CASSQRGGGEISPLHF.

The gene calls are TRBV12-3 or TRBV12-4 and TRBJ1-1; no clear D gene. Trimming removed 3 bases at V and 1 base at J, with 6 bases between. The CDR3 totals 13 residues. CDR3 nucleotide sequence: TGTGCCAGCAGTTTCTGGGGGAACACTGAAGCTTTCTTT. Its translation is CASSFWGNTEAFF.

This clonotype was seen repeatedly, ten times or more. The chain combines TRBV28 with TRBJ2-3; tentatively, D is TRBD2 (5 bases). Germline loops: CDR1 MDHEN, CDR2 SYDVKM. This CDR3 spans 14 amino acids. V shed 3 bases and J shed 0 bases, with 7 bases lying between them. CDR3 bases: TGTGCCAGCAGTTTTGGCGGGAGCACAGATACGCAGTATTTT. It encodes CASSFGGSTDTQYF.

V is TRBV12-3 or TRBV12-4 and J is TRBJ2-3; D gene unclear. V was shortened by 7 bases and J by 4 bases, with 18 bases between the two germline ends. This CDR3 region has 15 residues. CDR3 amino acids: CASTPDRVGSDTQYF. The DNA of the CDR3 is TGTGCCAGCACCCCGGACCGGGTCGGGTCAGATACGCAGTATTTT.

This clonotype showed up many times. The chain is built from TRBV20-1 and TRBJ2-1, with 7 positions matching TRBD1. This CDR3 region has 14 residues. Germline CDR1 and CDR2: DFQATT and SNEGSKA (reference sequence). Trimming at V came to 3 bases and at J to 12 bases, leaving 14 bases not matched to a gene. Here the CDR3 DNA reads TGCAGTGCTAGGGGGACAGAGGTAACCTTGGGGCAGTTCTTC. The encoded protein is CSARGTEVTLGQFF.

This clonotype has at least ten counts. The V and J genes are TRBV6-8 and TRBJ2-7, with D perhaps being TRBD1 or TRBD2 (5 bases each). CDR3 size: 12 residues. V was pared by 0 bases and J by 7 bases, with 7 bases between. Germline CDR1 reads MNHGY; CDR2 reads SAAAGT. The CDR3 here is CASSYSGVEQYF. Written as DNA, the CDR3 is TGTGCCAGCAGTTACTCGGGGGTGGAGCAGTACTTC.

CDR3 coding DNA: TGTGCCAGCAGCCAGAGGACTAGCGGAACCACAGATACGCAGTATTTT. This translates into CASSQRTSGTTDTQYF. The chain has TRBV5-3 and TRBJ2-3; 10 bases are a match to TRBD2. TRBV5-3 is filed as an ORF, its function uncertain. The CDR3 is 16 amino acids. J lost 2 bases, V lost 8 bases, and 11 bases had no gene match.

This clonotype is medium-sized (0.01 to 0.1%) in the sample. The J gene is TRBJ1-2, the V gene TRBV19; TRBD1 is a possible D gene (6 bases). The CDR3 contains 14 residues. Looked up from germline, CDR1 is LNHDA and CDR2 is SQIVND (reference sequence). Trimming pared 7 bases from V and 6 bases from J, leaving 18 bases between. This CDR3 reads CASIGPGDLDGYTF. DNA for the CDR3: TGTGCCAGTATTGGGCCAGGGGACCTCGATGGCTACACCTTC.

This sequence joins TRBV5-5 and TRBJ2-3; TRBD1 is a possible D gene (7 bases). V was pared by 5 bases and J by 6 bases, with 19 bases between. CDR1 and CDR2 from the germline V gene are SGHKS and YYEKEE (reference sequence). The CDR3 is 15 residues long. The CDR3 is CASRWKTGRSDTQYF. The DNA of the CDR3 is TGTGCCAGCAGGTGGAAGACAGGGAGGTCGGATACGCAGTATTTT.

The J gene is TRBJ1-6, the V gene TRBV11-1, with 7 bases matching TRBD1. With V trimmed by 7 bases and J by 7 bases, 7 bases remained unmatched. Germline V lookup: CDR1 SGHAT, CDR2 FQDESV (reference sequence). The CDR3 spans 14 residues. The CDR3, as DNA: TGTGCCAGCAACCAGGGGGAAAAGAATTCACCCCTCCACTTT. Protein product: CASNQGEKNSPLHF.

In its sample, this clonotype was seen many times. The genes are TRBV2 and TRBJ2-1; D may be TRBD1 (7 bases). Germline assignment: CDR1 SNHLY and CDR2 FYNNEI. The V end lost 3 bases, the J end lost 4 bases, and 13 bases lay between the germline ends. CDR3 size: 15 residues. The DNA for the CDR3 is TGTGCCAGCAGTGACAGGGGGGCCACATACAATGAGCAGTTCTTC. This gives the protein CASSDRGATYNEQFF.

This clonotype was seen many times. This chain links TRBV9 with TRBJ1-4, with no clear D. Trimming took off 5 bases at V and 5 bases at J, with 7 bases between the two ends. Germline V gene data show CDR1 as SGDLS and CDR2 as YYNGEE. This CDR3 is built from 12 residues. The CDR3 nucleotides are TGTGCCAGCAGTCGAGGGAATGAAAAACTGTTTTTT. It encodes CASSRGNEKLFF. The full variable domain, completed using reference TRBV9 and TRBJ1-4, is DSGVTQTPKHLITATGQRVTLRCSPRSGDLSVYWYQQSLDQGLQFLIQYYNGEERAKGNILERFSAQQFPDLHSELNLSSLELGDSALYFCASSRGNEKLFFGSGTQLSVL.

CDR3 bases: TGTGCCAGCAGTGAGACAGGCCTCAACTACGAGCAGTACTTC. Protein product: CASSETGLNYEQYF. The V gene is TRBV25-1, the J gene TRBJ2-7; possible D gene TRBD1, 6 bases. The CDR3 loop spans 14 amino acids. Germline V CDR1 and CDR2: MGHDK, SYGVNS. Deletions cut 3 bases from V and 3 bases from J, with 12 bases between.